This T cell receptor (beta chain) was obtained from a study of blood T cell repertoires in COVID-19. Under the authors' procedure: By means of reference gene primer amplification, nucleated cell counts were estimated. Method: immunoSEQ multiplex PCR; TCRdb's copy keeps in-frame clones and lacks some. V and J calls and clone size are as listed in that table; D and trimming were resolved from the DNA. The data hold around 120,000 clones, with around nine tenths observed a single time. Sequencing was carried out using peripheral blood. The origin of this receptor is a man in his sixties with COVID-19, enrolled during active disease.

In nucleotides, the CDR3 is TGTGCCAGCAGCTTGGGGACAGGGGACGTCACTGAAGCTTTCTTT. Protein product: CASSLGTGDVTEAFF. V is TRBV5-4 and J is TRBJ1-1; 9 nucleotides agree with TRBD1. J was trimmed by 4 bases and V by 0 bases; bases with no gene match: 4. This CDR3 comprises 15 residues. The germline V gene encodes CDR1 SGHNT and CDR2 YYREEE (reference sequence).